This T cell receptor beta chain was recovered during a study of T cell changes during pregnancy in multiple sclerosis. Trimming took 0 bases from V and 0 from J, leaving 10 bases between them. The CDR3 loop spans 16 amino acids. Germline lookup yields CDR1 SGHRS and CDR2 YFSETQ. The protocol was immunoSEQ multiplex PCR, while the TCRdb copy is restricted to in-frame clones and leaves out a portion. The table has roughly 30,000 clones, roughly 84% seen once. The TCR sequence derives from a female donor with multiple sclerosis, enrolled in a pregnancy study. The sample in question was CD8+ T cells from peripheral blood mononuclear cells, obtained after pregnancy. The rearrangement links TRBV5-1 to TRBJ2-1; D possibly corresponds to TRBD2 (7 bases). CDR3 amino acids: CASSLEGGLSYNEQFF. The CDR3 bases are TGCGCCAGCAGCTTGGAGGGGGGGCTCTCCTACAATGAGCAGTTCTTC. The whole variable domain, filled in from reference TRBV5-1 and TRBJ2-1, reads KAGVTQTPRYLIKTRGQQVTLSCSPISGHRSVSWYQQTPGQGLQFLFEYFSETQRNKGNFPGRFSGRQFSNSRSEMNVSTLELGDSALYLCASSLEGGLSYNEQFFGPGTRLTVL.